Each of the 14 T cell receptor beta chains below was sequenced from the same sample in a study of cytomegalovirus exposure and HLA in healthy donors. The primer mix had 60 Vbeta and 13 Jbeta primers. Generated by immunoSEQ multiplex PCR, the TCRdb table keeps only in-frame clones and is missing some. The sample records 150,000 to 200,000 clones, 80% being singletons. The sample consisted of PBMCs. The source of these receptors is a man aged 25-40 years in good health and CMV-seropositive.

The table lists this clone with a count of one. This chain joins TRBV6-5 and TRBJ1-6, with 7 bases identical to TRBD1. CDR3 length: 14 amino acids. Germline-derived CDR1 and CDR2 are MNHEY and SVGAGI. Trimming cost V 5 bases and J 9 bases; bases outside gene matches: 7. The chain's CDR3 is CASSRTGFTSPLHF. As DNA, the CDR3 is TGTGCCAGCAGTAGGACAGGTTTCACTTCACCCCTCCACTTT.

The genes are TRBV5-4 and TRBJ2-7, with 11 bases fitting TRBD2. The CDR3 consists of 15 residues. Unmatched junction bases numbered 7, after V lost 6 bases and J lost 2 bases. Germline CDR1 reads SGHNT; CDR2 reads YYREEE (reference sequence). DNA for the CDR3: TGTGCCAGCACCTATTCTAGCGGGGGGCCCTACGAGCAGTACTTC. As protein: CASTYSSGGPYEQYF. Drawing the rest from reference TRBV5-4 and TRBJ2-7, the complete variable domain is ETGVTQSPTHLIKTRGQQVTLRCSSQSGHNTVSWYQQALGQGPQFIFQYYREEENGRGNFPPRFSGLQFPNYSSELNVNALELDDSALYLCASTYSSGGPYEQYFGPGTRLTVT.

This chain joins TRBV9 and TRBJ1-6, with D possibly TRBD1 on 5 matching bases. The CDR3 totals 19 residues. The ends were cut back, 9 bases at V and 8 bases at J, with 33 bases in the middle. Germline V lookup: CDR1 SGDLS, CDR2 YYNGEE. The CDR3 DNA is TGTGCCACCCCTCTTCTGCAGGGAATAGGGAGGAGGGAACATTCACCCCTCCACTTT. This translates into CATPLLQGIGRREHSPLHF.

This chain connects TRBV5-1 to TRBJ1-5; 9 positions match TRBD1. Per the germline V gene, CDR1 is SGHRS and CDR2 is YFSETQ. The CDR3 length is 14 residues. The V gene end was trimmed by 4 bases and the J gene end by 6 bases; junction bases not matched to a gene: 5. The CDR3 here is CASSGTGSGQPQHF. The CDR3 DNA reads TGCGCCAGCAGCGGGACAGGGTCGGGTCAGCCCCAGCATTTT.

The rearrangement uses TRBV18 and TRBJ2-1; 7 bases are shared with TRBD2. From germline, CDR1 is KGHSH and CDR2 LQKENI. The V segment lost 4 bases and the J segment 2 bases; nucleotides outside the gene matches: 5. The CDR3 runs to 15 residues. CDR3 sequence (DNA): TGTGCCAGCTCACGCGGCGGGAGCACCTACAATGAGCAGTTCTTC. Its translation is CASSRGGSTYNEQFF.

This clone was recorded once. The chain recombines TRBV7-9 with TRBJ1-2; D gene ambiguous. Germline assignment: CDR1 SEHNR and CDR2 FQNEAQ (reference sequence). The CDR3 totals 12 residues. The V end was cut by 5 bases, the J end by 4 bases, with 8 bases between. The CDR3 loop reads CASSLHSYGYTF. Here the CDR3 DNA reads TGTGCCAGCAGCCTCCACTCCTATGGCTACACCTTC.

The chain couples TRBV14 to TRBJ1-2, with D unclear. The CDR3 has 11 residues. Germline assignment: CDR1 SGHDN and CDR2 FVKESK. Trimming took 5 bases from V and 8 from J, leaving 9 bases between them. The CDR3: CASSTREGYTF. CDR3 bases: TGTGCCAGCAGCACTCGGGAAGGCTACACCTTC.

This clone was seen a handful of times. V is TRBV6-6 and J is TRBJ1-4; D is unresolved. From germline, CDR1 is MNHNY and CDR2 SVGAGI (reference sequence). With 5 bases removed from V and 7 bases from J, the gap between germline ends came to 17 bases. CDR3 length equals 15 residues. CDR3 amino acids: CASSTDLADAEKLFF. As DNA, the CDR3 is TGTGCCAGCAGTACCGATTTGGCAGATGCTGAAAAACTGTTTTTT.

V is TRBV6-5 and J is TRBJ2-5; D is unclear. The CDR3 runs 15 residues. Germline V gene data show CDR1 as MNHEY and CDR2 as SVGAGI. V was trimmed by 5 bases and J by 0 bases, leaving 13 bases between them. CDR3 DNA sequence: TGTGCCAGCAGTAGCGAAGGCGGAAACCAAGAGACCCAGTACTTC. Protein product: CASSSEGGNQETQYF.

This clone has a handful of counts. The gene calls are TRBV5-1 and TRBJ1-1; TRBD1 matches at 9 bases. The CDR3 loop spans 18 amino acids. In germline, CDR1 is SGHRS, CDR2 YFSETQ. V lost 0 bases and J lost 4; bases outside the gene matches: 13. The CDR3 nucleotides are TGCGCCAGCAGCTTGGATTCTACAGGGGGCCCTCCGCGCACTGAAGCTTTCTTT. This translates into CASSLDSTGGPPRTEAFF. Full variable domain (outside the CDR3, taken from reference TRBV5-1 and TRBJ1-1): KAGVTQTPRYLIKTRGQQVTLSCSPISGHRSVSWYQQTPGQGLQFLFEYFSETQRNKGNFPGRFSGRQFSNSRSEMNVSTLELGDSALYLCASSLDSTGGPPRTEAFFGQGTRLTVV.

The chain has TRBV6-5 and TRBJ1-5; D gene ambiguous. This CDR3 region has 13 residues. V was trimmed by 7 bases and J by 3 bases, leaving 10 bases between them. CDR1 MNHEY and CDR2 SVGAGI come from the germline V gene. CDR3 region: CASKRGDNQPQHF. CDR3 in DNA: TGTGCCAGCAAACGAGGAGACAATCAGCCCCAGCATTTT.

The chain is built from TRBV29-1 and TRBJ2-3, with 8 bases fitting TRBD1. From germline, CDR1 is SQVTM and CDR2 ANQGSEA. The CDR3 totals 11 residues. With V trimmed by 6 bases and J by 6 bases, 2 bases remained unmatched. The CDR3 loop is CSVGQADTQYF. The CDR3 DNA reads TGCAGCGTGGGACAGGCGGATACGCAGTATTTT.

This chain joins TRBV6-1 and TRBJ2-7; 8 bases line up with TRBD2. The germline V gene has CDR1 MNHNS and CDR2 SASEGT. The V gene end was trimmed by 4 bases and the J gene end by 1 base; junction bases not matched to a gene: 15. The CDR3 is 18 amino acids. This CDR3 is CASSALLAANPRSYEQYF. The CDR3 DNA reads TGTGCCAGCAGTGCCTTACTAGCGGCGAACCCCCGGTCCTACGAGCAGTACTTC.

The chain uses TRBV9 and TRBJ2-3; TRBD2 matches at 8 bases. The CDR3 consists of 16 residues. V lost 0 bases, J lost 4 bases, and 7 bases stayed unmatched. Germline V CDR1 and CDR2: SGDLS, YYNGEE. The CDR3 here is CASSVAPGGMADTQYF. CDR3 bases: TGTGCCAGCAGCGTAGCGCCGGGAGGGATGGCAGATACGCAGTATTTT.